The 18 T cell receptor beta chains in this list originate from one sample, sequenced in a study of blood T cells in healthy people across ages (dated by TCRdb to between 2014 and 2016). The library was obtained by 5' RACE. The sample was run on an Illumina HiSeq 2500. A second PCR of roughly 6 to 12 cycles was run with a J-beta primer mix and a sample-barcoded 5' primer. TCRdb cleaned the public reads at Q25 with fastp, built clones with MiXCR and kept in-frame beta chains. Every CDR3 protein is listed once, alongside the most common genes and DNA of its rows. This sample comprises roughly 800,000 distinct CDR3 sequences, 50% to 65% of them detected only once. The ten largest clones add up to about two fifths of the sample. The sample consisted of blood. The receptors here all came from a man older than 75 in good health.

This clonotype appeared a few times. The rearrangement links TRBV5-1 to TRBJ2-1; the D gene is possibly TRBD2 (6 bases). Trimming cost V 0 bases and J 9 bases, with 10 bases left between them. The CDR3 covers 13 residues. CDR1 and CDR2 from the germline V gene are SGHRS and YFSETQ. The CDR3 is CASSLAGSSEQFF. The DNA of the CDR3 is TGCGCCAGCAGCTTGGCCGGGAGCAGTGAGCAGTTCTTC.

This clonotype was recorded a few times. V is TRBV29-1 and J is TRBJ2-7; the match to TRBD1 covers 8 bases. V was clipped by 4 bases and J by 0 bases; unmatched bases: 2. CDR1 and CDR2 (germline): SQVTM, ANQGSEA. CDR3 length: 13 amino acids. The CDR3 bases are TGCAGCGTTGCACAGGGGGGCTCCTACGAGCAGTACTTC. Translation gives CSVAQGGSYEQYF.

The V and J genes are TRBV29-1 and TRBJ2-2; the match to TRBD1 covers 9 bases. The CDR3 has 13 residues. V gave up 8 bases and J gave up 2 bases; unmatched junction bases: 3. Germline CDR1 and CDR2: SQVTM and ANQGSEA. The DNA for the CDR3 is TGCAGCTCACAGGGGGCTAACACCGGGGAGCTGTTTTTT. It encodes CSSQGANTGELFF.

The rearrangement uses TRBV3-1 and TRBJ2-3; D is unresolved. This CDR3 has 16 residues. Trimming shortened V by 1 base and J by 1 base, and 12 bases separated the two germline ends. CDR1 and CDR2 (germline): LGHDT, YNNKEL (reference sequence). The DNA of the CDR3 is TGTGCCAGCAGCCAAGGTGCACAGACCGGCACAGATACGCAGTATTTT. Residues: CASSQGAQTGTDTQYF.

V is TRBV14 and J is TRBJ1-2; tentative D call: TRBD1 (5 bases). The CDR3 is 13 amino acids. Germline CDR1 reads SGHDN; CDR2 reads FVKESK. V was pared by 3 bases and J by 7 bases, with 12 bases between. The chain's CDR3 is CASSQGPALGYTF. The CDR3 DNA reads as TGTGCCAGCAGCCAGGGACCCGCGCTTGGCTACACCTTC.

The genes are TRBV6-5 and TRBJ2-5; D call uncertain. The germline V gene has CDR1 MNHEY and CDR2 SVGAGI. V lost 1 base and J lost 5, with 2 bases in between. The CDR3 covers 11 residues. This CDR3 is CASSYFETQYF. The CDR3 DNA sequence: TGTGCCAGCAGTTACTTCGAGACCCAGTACTTC.

This clonotype was seen only a few times. The J gene is TRBJ2-7, the V gene TRBV29-1, with 10 bases identical to TRBD2. J gave up 5 bases and V 4 bases, and 5 bases lay outside the gene matches. The CDR3 is made up of 13 amino acids. CDR1 SQVTM and CDR2 ANQGSEA come from the germline V gene. CDR3 sequence reads: CSVAGLAIHEQYF. The CDR3 nucleotides are TGCAGCGTTGCGGGACTAGCGATCCACGAGCAGTACTTC.

A few counts support this clonotype. This chain links TRBV2 with TRBJ2-3; tentative D call: TRBD2 (6 bases). The CDR3 covers 15 residues. The V gene lost 8 bases and the J gene lost 1 base, with 16 bases spanning the gap. Germline V gives CDR1 SNHLY, CDR2 FYNNEI. CDR3 in amino acids: CASSNGGAGTDTQYF. As DNA, the CDR3 is TGTGCCAGCTCTAACGGAGGGGCGGGCACAGATACGCAGTATTTT.

The J gene is TRBJ2-5, the V gene TRBV20-1; 8 bases agree with TRBD2. Near its end, the DNA agrees better with TRBJ2-7, so the J call may be wrong. Germline V gene data show CDR1 as DFQATT and CDR2 as SNEGSKA (reference sequence). The CDR3 contains 21 residues. CDR3 in DNA: TGCAGTGCTAGAGTCCCGGGGGCGCATGGGACCAGCGGGGGACTCTCCTACGAGCAGTACTTC. Translation: CSARVPGAHGTSGGLSYEQYF.

The rearrangement links TRBV10-2 to TRBJ2-5, with 8 bases identical to TRBD2. CDR3 length equals 14 residues. The germline V gene has CDR1 WSHSY and CDR2 SAAADI. Trimming at V came to 6 bases and at J to 11 bases, leaving 14 bases not matched to a gene. Here the CDR3 DNA reads TGCGCCAGCAGGCGGGAGGTCTTAATCGATGAGCAGTACTTC. Its translation: CASRREVLIDEQYF.

The chain joins TRBV5-1 to TRBJ1-2; 7 nucleotides align to TRBD1. J was trimmed by 2 bases and V by 0 bases; bases with no gene match: 1. Germline values: CDR1 SGHRS, CDR2 YFSETQ. CDR3 length: 14 residues. The DNA for the CDR3 is TGCGCCAGCAGCTTGGACAGGGGAAACTATGGCTACACCTTC. Translation: CASSLDRGNYGYTF.

The V gene is TRBV20-1, the J gene TRBJ1-2; D remains unclear. V dropped 4 bases and J dropped 0 bases, with 6 bases sitting between them. Germline V gives CDR1 DFQATT, CDR2 SNEGSKA (reference sequence). This CDR3 has 12 residues. DNA of the CDR3: TGCAGTGCTATGGCCCCTAACTATGGCTACACCTTC. It translates to CSAMAPNYGYTF.

V is TRBV27 and J is TRBJ1-2, with 9 nucleotides matching TRBD1. V lost 7 bases, J lost 4 bases, and 19 bases stayed unmatched. The germline V gene encodes CDR1 MNHEY and CDR2 SMNVEV (reference sequence). The length of the CDR3 is 18 residues. The CDR3 spells CASKGPWGGQGQGYGYTF. The CDR3 DNA reads TGTGCCAGCAAAGGCCCCTGGGGTGGACAGGGGCAGGGCTATGGCTACACCTTC.

This chain joins TRBV5-6 and TRBJ1-3, with D unresolved. Germline CDR1 is SGHDT and CDR2 is YYEEEE. The CDR3 runs to 14 residues. V was cut by 2 bases and J by 2 bases, with 8 bases left in between. Here the CDR3 reads CASSFLEPGNTIYF. Here the CDR3 DNA reads TGTGCCAGCAGCTTCCTCGAACCTGGAAACACCATATATTTT.

Concerning this clonotype itself: Germline is not matched at one junction end, which may reflect a read error. The V call is TRBV10-3, the J call TRBJ2-1; 7 positions match TRBD2. CDR1 and CDR2 from the germline V gene are ENHRY and SYGVKD. The CDR3 has 18 amino acids. The CDR3 coding sequence is TGTGCTATCAGTGACCCTCGACTAGCCCAAAGCTCCTACAATGAGCAGTTCTTC. Translating it yields CAISDPRLAQSSYNEQFF.

This clonotype has a count of ten or more. The chain carries TRBV5-1 and TRBJ2-1, with D possibly matching TRBD2 (6 bases). The CDR3 has 16 amino acids. Trimming shortened V by 0 bases and J by 7 bases, and 17 bases separated the two germline ends. Per germline, CDR1 SGHRS and CDR2 YFSETQ. The CDR3 here is CASSLAGGNVRNEQFF. The CDR3 nucleotides read TGCGCCAGCAGCTTGGCGGGCGGGAACGTACGGAATGAGCAGTTCTTC.

The V call is TRBV20-1, the J call TRBJ2-7; D is undetermined. V dropped 0 bases and J dropped 7 bases, with 19 bases sitting between them. From germline, CDR1 is DFQATT and CDR2 SNEGSKA (reference sequence). The CDR3 extends over 15 amino acids. The CDR3 nucleotides read TGCAGTGCTAGAGATTTAAGTCTCTCCTACAATGAGCAGTACTTC. This translates into CSARDLSLSYNEQYF.

The table lists this clonotype with a few counts. The chain links TRBV9 to TRBJ2-1; a weak D match, TRBD1 (6 bases). V was shortened by 0 bases and J by 6 bases, with 13 bases between the two germline ends. The CDR3 spans 15 residues. From germline, CDR1 is SGDLS and CDR2 YYNGEE. Here the CDR3 reads CASSVEGNRVNEQFF. For the CDR3, the DNA is TGTGCCAGCAGCGTAGAGGGGAACAGGGTCAATGAGCAGTTCTTC.